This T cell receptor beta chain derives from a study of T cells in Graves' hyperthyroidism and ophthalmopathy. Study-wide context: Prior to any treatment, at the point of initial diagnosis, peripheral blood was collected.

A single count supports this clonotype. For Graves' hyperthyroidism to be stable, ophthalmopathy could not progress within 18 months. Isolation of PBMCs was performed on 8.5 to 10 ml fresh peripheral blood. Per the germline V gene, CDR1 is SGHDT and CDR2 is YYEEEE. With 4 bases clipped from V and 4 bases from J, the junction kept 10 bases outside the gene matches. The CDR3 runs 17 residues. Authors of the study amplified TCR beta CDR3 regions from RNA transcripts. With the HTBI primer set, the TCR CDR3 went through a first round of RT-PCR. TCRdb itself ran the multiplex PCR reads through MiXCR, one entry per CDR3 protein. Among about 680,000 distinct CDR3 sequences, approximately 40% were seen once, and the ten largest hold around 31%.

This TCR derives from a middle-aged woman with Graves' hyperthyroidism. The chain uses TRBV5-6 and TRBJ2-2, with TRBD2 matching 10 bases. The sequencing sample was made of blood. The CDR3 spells CASSAGPSGGGTGELFF. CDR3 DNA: TGTGCCAGCAGCGCGGGCCCTAGCGGGGGTGGCACCGGGGAGCTGTTTTTT.